Here is one T cell receptor (beta chain) with its context. Its antigen is not known. V was pared by 4 bases and J by 2 bases, with 2 bases of the junction left unmatched. Germline V lookup: CDR1 MDHEN, CDR2 SYDVKM. The CDR3 has 14 amino acids. This specimen comes from a study of OX40 agonist ivuxolimab in advanced cancers. Looking at the study overall: Past anti-PD-1, anti-PD-L1 or anti-CTLA-4 therapy was accepted, and approximately 37% had received some. Whole-study results and caveats: Clonal expansion by week 6 occurred in CD4+ and CD8+ blood T cells (at 0.1 to 3.0 mg/kg). CD8+ T cells showed, on average, more clonal expansion than CD4+ cells.

Only in-frame clones appear in the TCRdb table, and some are missing; sequencing was by immunoSEQ multiplex PCR. The table records 43,000 or so clones, 85% to 90% of them present only once. The source is an adult with an advanced solid tumor such as melanoma, head and neck, liver or kidney cancer. The starting material was CD4+ or CD8+ T cells sorted from blood, obtained in a trial of the OX40 agonist ivuxolimab. The V and J genes are TRBV28 and TRBJ1-3, with 7 bases fitting TRBD1. For the CDR3, the DNA is TGTGCCAGCAGTTACGGACAGGCTGGAAACACCATATATTTT. It encodes CASSYGQAGNTIYF.